Following are 18 T cell receptor beta chains from one sample sequenced in a study of blood T cell repertoires in COVID-19. Clones were sequenced by immunoSEQ multiplex PCR, and TCRdb holds only the in-frame ones, with some missing. The sample has around 160,000 clones, around nine tenths seen once. Sequenced input: peripheral blood. The receptor source for this set is a human donor in a cohort sampled during active COVID-19.

The V and J genes are TRBV27 and TRBJ2-2; 11 bases are a match to TRBD2. Trimming removed 2 bases from V and 6 bases from J; junction bases left unmatched: 8. The germline V gene encodes CDR1 MNHEY and CDR2 SMNVEV (reference sequence). The CDR3 contains 17 residues. CDR3 sequence (DNA): TGTGCCAGCAGTTTAAGTTCACTAGCGGGAGTCCCCGGGGAGCTGTTTTTT. Translation: CASSLSSLAGVPGELFF.

V usage is TRBV7-2 and J usage is TRBJ2-6; D gene unclear. Germline V CDR1 and CDR2: SGHTA, FQGNSA. V was pared by 1 base and J by 1 base, with 11 bases between. The CDR3 loop spans 17 amino acids. The chain's CDR3 is CASSLVAQISGANVLTF. The CDR3, as DNA: TGTGCCAGCAGCTTAGTAGCCCAGATTTCTGGGGCCAACGTCCTGACTTTC.

The chain has TRBV18 and TRBJ2-2, with TRBD1 matching 7 bases. Looked up from germline, CDR1 is KGHSH and CDR2 is LQKENI. J lost 0 bases, V lost 2 bases, and 3 bases had no gene match. The CDR3 consists of 16 residues. CDR3 coding DNA: TGTGCCAGCTCACCAACAGGGGCCGCGAACACCGGGGAGCTGTTTTTT. This encodes CASSPTGAANTGELFF.

The chain is built from TRBV7-9 and TRBJ2-7; TRBD1 matches at 7 bases. Trimming cost V 0 bases and J 0 bases; bases outside gene matches: 5. This CDR3 is built from 16 residues. In germline, CDR1 is SEHNR, CDR2 FQNEAQ (reference sequence). The CDR3 loop reads CASSLAPTGSSYEQYF. The CDR3 DNA sequence: TGTGCCAGCAGCTTAGCCCCGACAGGGAGCTCCTACGAGCAGTACTTC. Together with reference TRBV7-9 and TRBJ2-7, the CDR3 gives the full variable domain: DTGVSQNPRHKITKRGQNVTFRCDPISEHNRLYWYRQTLGQGPEFLTYFQNEAQLEKSRLLSDRFSAERPKGSFSTLEIQRTEQGDSAMYLCASSLAPTGSSYEQYFGPGTRLTVT.

CDR3 sequence: CASSLSRTGLNGYTF. The DNA of the CDR3 is TGTGCCAGCAGTTTATCGAGGACAGGTCTGAATGGCTACACCTTC. The V call is TRBV27, the J call TRBJ1-2; TRBD1 aligns across 7 bases. This CDR3 region has 15 residues. The J segment lost 6 bases and the V segment lost 0 bases, leaving 7 bases of the junction unmatched. The germline V gene encodes CDR1 MNHEY and CDR2 SMNVEV (reference sequence).

The chain joins TRBV2 to TRBJ1-6; perhaps TRBD1 as D (5 bases). V shed 3 bases and J shed 3 bases, with 6 bases lying between them. Germline assignment: CDR1 SNHLY and CDR2 FYNNEI. CDR3 length: 14 amino acids. As DNA, the CDR3 is TGTGCCAGCAGTGATGACAGCTATAATTCACCCCTCCACTTT. It yields the protein CASSDDSYNSPLHF.

The J gene is TRBJ1-4, the V gene TRBV28; 10 bases fit TRBD1. V was clipped by 0 bases and J by 6 bases; unmatched bases: 13. This CDR3 is built from 19 residues. CDR1 is MDHEN, CDR2 SYDVKM, per germline. The CDR3 region has the DNA TGTGCCAGCAGTTTATGGGGGTTAAGTATTGGGACAGGGGATGAAAAACTGTTTTTT. As protein: CASSLWGLSIGTGDEKLFF.

This chain uses TRBV2 with TRBJ1-6; D gene ambiguous. This CDR3 is built from 13 residues. V was trimmed by 7 bases and J by 10 bases, leaving 14 bases between them. Per germline, CDR1 SNHLY and CDR2 FYNNEI. CDR3: CASIVEVRSPLHF. The CDR3 bases are TGTGCCAGCATCGTGGAGGTTCGATCACCCCTCCACTTT.

This chain joins TRBV28 and TRBJ2-1; TRBD2 agrees at 7 bases. V shed 7 bases and J 8 bases; nucleotides not matched to a gene: 14. From germline, CDR1 is MDHEN and CDR2 SYDVKM. The CDR3 runs to 15 residues. CDR3 sequence: CASIKGGGRAHEQFF. For the CDR3, the DNA is TGTGCCAGCATCAAAGGTGGAGGGAGGGCCCATGAGCAGTTCTTC.

The rearrangement joins TRBV19 to TRBJ1-4; possibly TRBD1 for D (5 bases). The CDR3 extends over 13 amino acids. Germline CDR1 reads LNHDA; CDR2 reads SQIVND (reference sequence). Trimming took off 3 bases at V and 8 bases at J, with 10 bases between the two ends. The CDR3 nucleotides read TGTGCCAGTAGTATTCCAGGGCAGGAAAAACTGTTTTTT. Protein sequence: CASSIPGQEKLFF.

This chain links TRBV7-2 with TRBJ1-3; D is uncertain. Trimming removed 0 bases from V and 4 bases from J, with 10 bases in between. The CDR3 has 15 residues. The germline gives CDR1 SGHTA, CDR2 FQGNSA. CDR3 in amino acids: CASSLAAGVGNTIYF. CDR3 coding DNA: TGTGCCAGCAGCTTAGCAGCCGGGGTCGGAAACACCATATATTTT.

This rearrangement joins TRBV6-2 or TRBV6-3 to TRBJ2-5; 8 positions match TRBD1. The junction had 10 bases not matched to a gene; V was cut back by 5 bases and J by 5 bases. The germline CDR1 and CDR2 sequences are MNHEY and SVGEGT. The CDR3 length is 15 residues. CDR3 sequence: CASSRRQGTGETQYF. CDR3 nucleotides: TGTGCCAGCAGTCGCCGACAGGGGACGGGGGAGACCCAGTACTTC.

The rearrangement joins TRBV19 to TRBJ2-3, with TRBD1 matching 12 bases. With 5 bases clipped from V and 5 bases from J, the junction kept 5 bases outside the gene matches. The germline gives CDR1 LNHDA, CDR2 SQIVND (reference sequence). The CDR3 totals 15 residues. The CDR3 coding sequence is TGTGCCAGTAGTTCGGGACAGGGGGCAATAGATACGCAGTATTTT. It encodes CASSSGQGAIDTQYF.

The chain is built from TRBV28 and TRBJ1-2; 8 bases are shared with TRBD1. The ends lost 5 bases at V and 0 bases at J; junction bases unmatched: 11. This CDR3 has 17 residues. Germline CDR1 is MDHEN and CDR2 is SYDVKM. The CDR3 loop is CASSPQTGAITNYGYTF. As DNA, the CDR3 is TGTGCCAGCAGTCCGCAGACAGGGGCCATTACTAACTATGGCTACACCTTC.

The chain recombines TRBV12-3 or TRBV12-4 with TRBJ2-5; D is perhaps TRBD1 (5 bases). The CDR3 spans 13 residues. Trimming removed 3 bases from V and 5 bases from J, with 10 bases in between. The CDR3 reads CASSLSRVETQYF. The CDR3, as DNA: TGTGCCAGCAGTTTGAGCAGGGTCGAGACCCAGTACTTC.

Remarks on this clone: Being one base from a much bigger clone, this may be a read error. CDR3 residues: CASSEGGNYGYTF. CDR3 in DNA: TGTGCCAGCAGTGAAGGCGGGAACTATGGCTACACCTTC. The rearrangement uses TRBV2 and TRBJ1-2; no firm D call. CDR1 and CDR2 (germline): SNHLY, FYNNEI. This CDR3 region has 13 residues. Between the trimmed V and J ends, which lost 1 base and 2 bases, there was a span of 5 bases.

The CDR3 nucleotides are TGCGCCAGCAGCTTGAGGAGCGGGGGGGGACGAGACACCGGGGAGCTGTTTTTT. It codes for CASSLRSGGGRDTGELFF. This sequence joins TRBV5-1 and TRBJ2-2; 10 positions agree with TRBD2. The CDR3 loop spans 18 amino acids. Germline assignment: CDR1 SGHRS and CDR2 YFSETQ. The V segment lost 1 base and the J segment 3 bases; nucleotides outside the gene matches: 9.

The count of this clone is one. The V call is TRBV2, the J call TRBJ1-5; no clear D. V shed 4 bases and J shed 1 base, with 11 bases lying between them. CDR3 length equals 15 residues. Germline V gives CDR1 SNHLY, CDR2 FYNNEI. The CDR3 nucleotides are TGTGCCAGCAGTGGGGAGCAGGCAAGCAATCAGCCCCAGCATTTT. Translating gives CASSGEQASNQPQHF.